A selection of T cell receptor beta chains follows, all from one sample in a study of blood T cell repertoires in COVID-19. This table comes from immunoSEQ multiplex PCR, and its TCRdb copy is limited to in-frame clones, with some not included. The repertoire holds roughly 260,000 clones, 70% to 90% seen once, with under 2.5% in the top ten. Sequenced: PBMCs or T cells enriched from blood (not recorded which). The receptors were gathered from a woman aged 45-65 years who had recovered from COVID-19. Each CDR3 is given with its conserved first and last residue. A D gene is named only where the DNA matches it firmly. Size tells how often a clone was seen (once, few, many) or the class of an expanded clone, and some rows leave it out.

TRBD2	TRBV18	TRBJ2-7	few	CASSPGGLAGTYEQYF	TGTGCCAGCTCACCAGGGGGGTTAGCGGGAACCTACGAGCAGTACTTC
NA	TRBV28	TRBJ1-5	NA	CASSLLGADSNQPQHF	TGTGCCAGCAGTTTATTGGGTGCGGATAGCAATCAGCCCCAGCATTTT
NA	TRBV3-1/TRBV3-2	TRBJ2-3	NA	CASSQDRGLDTQYF	TGTGCCAGCAGCCAAGATCGGGGGTTAGATACGCAGTATTTT
NA	TRBV9	TRBJ2-3	NA	CASSVDRGSTDTQYF	TGTGCCAGCAGCGTAGATCGGGGTAGCACAGATACGCAGTATTTT
TRBD2	TRBV9	TRBJ2-3	NA	CASSVGPAGGDTQYF	TGTGCCAGCAGCGTAGGACCCGCGGGGGGCGATACGCAGTATTTT
NA	TRBV7-2	TRBJ2-7	few	CASSLAVSKGFPYEQYF	TGTGCCAGCAGCTTAGCGGTTAGCAAGGGGTTCCCCTACGAGCAGTACTTC
TRBD2	TRBV3-1/TRBV3-2	TRBJ2-7	NA	CASSLSSGRSLGEQYF	TGTGCCAGCAGCCTCTCTAGCGGGAGGTCCTTGGGCGAGCAGTACTTC
TRBD1	TRBV5-1	TRBJ1-3	NA	CASSLEGASSGNTIYF	TGCGCCAGCAGCTTGGAGGGGGCAAGCTCTGGAAACACCATATATTTT
TRBD2	TRBV2	TRBJ2-7	NA	CASTEGRAGVGEQYF	TGTGCCAGCACCGAAGGCCGAGCGGGAGTAGGAGAGCAGTACTTC
TRBD1	TRBV7-9	TRBJ2-7	NA	CASSLGRWGQGGHEQYF	TGTGCCAGCAGCTTAGGGAGATGGGGACAGGGGGGCCACGAGCAGTACTTC
TRBD2	TRBV5-4	TRBJ2-1	NA	CASKGGDSYNEQFF	TGTGCCAGCAAGGGAGGGGACTCCTACAATGAGCAGTTCTTC
TRBD1	TRBV14	TRBJ1-2	once	CASSRTGGSGYTF	TGTGCCAGCAGCCGTACAGGGGGGAGTGGCTACACCTTC
TRBD1	TRBV5-4	TRBJ1-1	NA	CASSFTGATEAFF	TGTGCCAGCAGCTTTACAGGGGCCACTGAAGCTTTCTTT
NA	TRBV6-5	TRBJ2-7	NA	CASSYSPANSYEQYF	TGTGCCAGCAGTTACTCACCAGCGAACTCCTACGAGCAGTACTTC
NA	TRBV5-1	TRBJ2-1	NA	CASSSLAHNEQFF	TGCGCCAGCAGCTCTCTAGCGCACAATGAGCAGTTCTTC
TRBD1	TRBV5-1	TRBJ2-7	NA	CASGLRDRATNEQYF	TGCGCCAGTGGTCTCCGGGACAGGGCTACCAACGAGCAGTACTTC
TRBD1	TRBV7-9	TRBJ2-7	many	CASSPGQNSYEQYF	TGTGCCAGCAGCCCGGGACAGAATTCCTACGAGCAGTACTTC
NA	TRBV27	TRBJ2-1	NA	CASSLEGNEQFF	TGTGCCAGCAGTTTGGAGGGAAATGAGCAGTTCTTC
NA	TRBV5-1	TRBJ2-5	NA	CASNERPGMGPQETQYF	TGCGCCAGCAACGAACGTCCAGGGATGGGCCCGCAAGAGACCCAGTACTTC
TRBD2	TRBV28	TRBJ2-4	NA	CASSPSGLAGIQYF	TGTGCCAGCAGTCCTAGTGGACTAGCAGGCATTCAGTACTTC
NA	TRBV9	TRBJ2-2	NA	CASSVRAFDGELFF	TGTGCCAGCAGCGTACGCGCGTTTGACGGGGAGCTGTTTTTT
TRBD1	TRBV7-2	TRBJ1-6	few	CASSNHATGSGSPLHF	TGTGCCAGCAGCAACCACGCGACAGGGTCCGGTTCACCCCTCCACTTT
NA	TRBV5-6	TRBJ1-1	NA	CASSLQGYTEAFF	TGTGCCAGCAGCCTTCAGGGTTATACTGAAGCTTTCTTT
NA	TRBV7-9	TRBJ1-2	few	CASGQSYGYTF	TGTGCCAGCGGGCAGAGCTATGGCTACACCTTC
NA	TRBV28	TRBJ2-2	few	CASTVGGYGGTGELFF	TGTGCCAGCACCGTCGGGGGATACGGCGGCACCGGGGAGCTGTTTTTT
NA	TRBV2	TRBJ2-7	NA	CASSESRGSVNEQYF	TGTGCCAGCAGTGAAAGTCGGGGGTCCGTCAACGAGCAGTACTTC
NA	TRBV6-5	TRBJ2-1	once	CASSFGQGGDEQFF	TGTGCCAGCAGTTTCGGACAGGGAGGGGATGAGCAGTTCTTC
TRBD2	TRBV11-1	TRBJ2-2	NA	CASSTPSGAVTGELFF	TGTGCCAGCAGCACCCCTAGCGGGGCTGTCACCGGGGAGCTGTTTTTT
NA	TRBV28	TRBJ2-1	NA	CASSPRAHRISYNEQFF	TGTGCCAGCAGTCCCCGAGCCCACAGGATCTCCTACAATGAGCAGTTCTTC
TRBD1	TRBV2	TRBJ2-7	NA	CASSPGTGAYEQYF	TGTGCCAGCAGCCCCGGGACAGGGGCCTACGAGCAGTACTTC
NA	TRBV19	TRBJ1-1	NA	CASRLQGMANTEAFF	TGTGCCAGTAGGTTACAGGGAATGGCGAACACTGAAGCTTTCTTT
NA	TRBV11-1	TRBJ2-5	NA	CASSLVAYQETQYF	TGTGCCAGCAGCTTAGTAGCGTACCAAGAGACCCAGTACTTC
TRBD1	TRBV27	TRBJ2-7	NA	CASSPTRTGGYTYEQYF	TGTGCCAGCAGTCCGACCCGGACAGGGGGCTATACCTACGAGCAGTACTTC